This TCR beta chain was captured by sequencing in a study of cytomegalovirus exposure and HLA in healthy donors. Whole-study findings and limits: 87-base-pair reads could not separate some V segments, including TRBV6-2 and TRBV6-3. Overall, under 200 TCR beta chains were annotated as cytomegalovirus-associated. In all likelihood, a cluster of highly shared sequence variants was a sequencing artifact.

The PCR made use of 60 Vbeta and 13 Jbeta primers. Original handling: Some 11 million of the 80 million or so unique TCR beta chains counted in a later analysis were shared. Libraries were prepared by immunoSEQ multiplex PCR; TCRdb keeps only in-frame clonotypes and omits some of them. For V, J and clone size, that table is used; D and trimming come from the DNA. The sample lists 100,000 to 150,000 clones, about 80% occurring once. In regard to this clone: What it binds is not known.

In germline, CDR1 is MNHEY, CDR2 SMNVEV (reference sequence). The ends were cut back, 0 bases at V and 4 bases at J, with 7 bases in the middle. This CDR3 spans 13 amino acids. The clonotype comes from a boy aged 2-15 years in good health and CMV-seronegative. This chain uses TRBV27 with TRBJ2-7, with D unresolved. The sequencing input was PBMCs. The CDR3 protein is CASSLSAEYEQYF. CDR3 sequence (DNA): TGTGCCAGCAGTTTATCGGCGGAATACGAGCAGTACTTC.